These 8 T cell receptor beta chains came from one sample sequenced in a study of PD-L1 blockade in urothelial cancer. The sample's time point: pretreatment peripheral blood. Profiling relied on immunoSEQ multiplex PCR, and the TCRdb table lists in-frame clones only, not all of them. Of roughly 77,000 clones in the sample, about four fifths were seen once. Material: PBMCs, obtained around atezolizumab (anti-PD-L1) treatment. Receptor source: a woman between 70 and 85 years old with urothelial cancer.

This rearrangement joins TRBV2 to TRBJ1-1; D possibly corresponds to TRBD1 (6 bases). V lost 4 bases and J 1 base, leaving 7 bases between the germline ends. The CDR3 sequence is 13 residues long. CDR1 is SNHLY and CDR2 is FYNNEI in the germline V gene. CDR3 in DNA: TGTGCCAGCAGTGCACAGGGGAACACTGAAGCTTTCTTT. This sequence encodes CASSAQGNTEAFF.

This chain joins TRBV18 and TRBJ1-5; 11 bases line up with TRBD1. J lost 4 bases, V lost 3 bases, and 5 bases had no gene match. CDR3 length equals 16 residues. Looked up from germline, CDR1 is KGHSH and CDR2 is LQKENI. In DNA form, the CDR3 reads TGTGCCAGCTCACCCTCCGGGACAGGGGGTAATCAGCCCCAGCATTTT. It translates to CASSPSGTGGNQPQHF.

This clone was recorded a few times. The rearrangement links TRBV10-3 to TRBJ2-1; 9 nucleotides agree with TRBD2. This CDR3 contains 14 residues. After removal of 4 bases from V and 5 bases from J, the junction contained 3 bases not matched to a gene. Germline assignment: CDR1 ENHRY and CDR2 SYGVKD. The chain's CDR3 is CAISGGLANNEQFF. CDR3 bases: TGTGCCATCAGTGGAGGACTAGCGAACAATGAGCAGTTCTTC.

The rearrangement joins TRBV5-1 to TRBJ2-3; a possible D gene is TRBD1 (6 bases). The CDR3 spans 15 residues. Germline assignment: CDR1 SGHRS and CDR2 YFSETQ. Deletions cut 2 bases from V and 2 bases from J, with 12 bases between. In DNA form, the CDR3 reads TGCGCCAGCAGCTTCTCAGGGGCCCTCACAGATACGCAGTATTTT. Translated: CASSFSGALTDTQYF.

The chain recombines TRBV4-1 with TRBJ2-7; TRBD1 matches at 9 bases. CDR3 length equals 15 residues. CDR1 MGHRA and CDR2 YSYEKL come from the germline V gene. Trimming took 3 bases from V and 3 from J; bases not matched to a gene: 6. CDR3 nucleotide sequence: TGCGCCAGCAGCCAGGGACAGGGTATCTACTACGAGCAGTACTTC. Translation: CASSQGQGIYYEQYF.

CDR3 sequence reads: CASSLQGGRYEQYF. The CDR3, as DNA: TGCGCCAGCAGCTTGCAGGGCGGGAGGTACGAGCAGTACTTC. This chain joins TRBV5-1 and TRBJ2-7, with 8 positions matching TRBD2. The germline V gene encodes CDR1 SGHRS and CDR2 YFSETQ. Trimming cost V 1 base and J 4 bases; bases outside gene matches: 4. The CDR3 runs 14 residues. Full variable domain (outside the CDR3, taken from reference TRBV5-1 and TRBJ2-7): KAGVTQTPRYLIKTRGQQVTLSCSPISGHRSVSWYQQTPGQGLQFLFEYFSETQRNKGNFPGRFSGRQFSNSRSEMNVSTLELGDSALYLCASSLQGGRYEQYFGPGTRLTVT.

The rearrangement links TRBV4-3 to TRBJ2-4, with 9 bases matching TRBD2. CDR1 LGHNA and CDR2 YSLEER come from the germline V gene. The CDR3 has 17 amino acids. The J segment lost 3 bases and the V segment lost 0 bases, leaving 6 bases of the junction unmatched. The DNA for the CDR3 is TGCGCCAGCAGCCAAGACCTCCAGACTAGCGGCAAAAACATTCAGTACTTC. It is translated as CASSQDLQTSGKNIQYF.

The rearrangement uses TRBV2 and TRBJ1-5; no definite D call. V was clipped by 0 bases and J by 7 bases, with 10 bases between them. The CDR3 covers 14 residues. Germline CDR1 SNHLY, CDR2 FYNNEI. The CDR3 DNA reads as TGTGCCAGCAGTGAAGCGCTTAGAGGGCAGCCCCAGCATTTT. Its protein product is CASSEALRGQPQHF.